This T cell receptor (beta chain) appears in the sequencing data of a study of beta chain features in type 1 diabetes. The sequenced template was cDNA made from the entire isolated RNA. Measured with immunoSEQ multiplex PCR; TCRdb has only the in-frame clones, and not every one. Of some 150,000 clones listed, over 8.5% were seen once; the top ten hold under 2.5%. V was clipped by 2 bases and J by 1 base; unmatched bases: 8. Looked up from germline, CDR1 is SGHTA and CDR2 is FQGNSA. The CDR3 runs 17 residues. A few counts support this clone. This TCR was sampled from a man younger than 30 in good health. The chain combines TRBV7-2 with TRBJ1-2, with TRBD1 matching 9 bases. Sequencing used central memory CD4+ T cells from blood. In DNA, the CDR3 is TGTGCCAGCAGCTTAAGCTCGTGGACAGGGGTTAACTATGGCTACACCTTC. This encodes CASSLSSWTGVNYGYTF.